Below are 5 T cell receptor beta chains sequenced from a single sample in a study of T-cell memory formation after mild COVID-19. TCRdb processed the 5' RACE reads anew with MiXCR; each CDR3 protein has one entry. This sample has under 350,000 distinct CDR3 sequences, with about a sixth found just once. Source material: PBMCs or a T cell subset sorted from them (not recorded which). Receptors were obtained from a man younger than 35 who had mild COVID-19 (a few samples of this study predate the infection). Cell type and time point are not known.

Many counts were recorded for this clonotype. The chain links TRBV7-3 to TRBJ2-2; D possibly corresponds to TRBD1 (6 bases). V dropped 5 bases and J dropped 13 bases, with 23 bases sitting between them. This CDR3 contains 15 residues. Germline CDR1 is SGHTA and CDR2 is FQGTGA. The chain's CDR3 is CASSLAPGVTDGLFF. CDR3 in DNA: TGTGCCAGCAGCCTAGCCCCAGGGGTGACGGATGGGCTGTTTTTT. The full variable domain, completed using reference TRBV7-3 and TRBJ2-2, is GAGVSQTPSNKVTEKGKYVELRCDPISGHTALYWYRQSLGQGPEFLIYFQGTGAADDSGLPNDRFFAVRPEGSVSTLKIQRTERGDSAVYLCASSLAPGVTDGLFFGEGSRLTVL.

V and J are TRBV29-1 and TRBJ1-1, with 7 bases fitting TRBD1. Germline V gene lookup returns CDR1 SQVTM and CDR2 ANQGSEA. The V segment lost 7 bases and the J segment 5 bases; nucleotides outside the gene matches: 10. CDR3 length: 13 amino acids. The CDR3 region has the DNA TGCAGCGCTCAAATGGGACAGTTTACTGAAGCTTTCTTT. It codes for CSAQMGQFTEAFF.

The chain has TRBV5-1 and TRBJ2-3; perhaps TRBD2 as D (6 bases). CDR3 length: 15 amino acids. Germline V CDR1 and CDR2: SGHRS, YFSETQ. The V end was cut by 4 bases, the J end by 2 bases, with 14 bases between. The DNA for the CDR3 is TGCGCCAGCAGCCCGGGAGAGTGGATCACAGATACGCAGTATTTT. This translates into CASSPGEWITDTQYF.

This clonotype was observed a handful of times. The chain links TRBV7-2 to TRBJ2-5; TRBD2 matches at 13 bases. The V segment lost 5 bases and the J segment 3 bases; nucleotides outside the gene matches: 6. CDR3 length equals 16 residues. Germline loops: CDR1 SGHTA, CDR2 FQGNSA. DNA of the CDR3: TGTGCCAGCAGCCCAGGACTAGCGGGGGCCGAAGAGACCCAGTACTTC. Encoded protein: CASSPGLAGAEETQYF.

This clonotype was detected only a few times. V usage is TRBV3-1 and J usage is TRBJ1-1, with D uncertain. The V gene's germline CDR1 is LGHDT and CDR2 YNNKEL (reference sequence). V shed 1 base and J shed 1 base, with 7 bases lying between them. This CDR3 region has 14 residues. The CDR3 DNA reads TGTGCCAGCAGCCAAGGGGTGGAGAACACTGAAGCTTTCTTT. Translation gives CASSQGVENTEAFF.